A selection of T cell receptor beta chains follows, all from one sample in a study of blood T cell repertoires in COVID-19. Some clones are missing from TCRdb's copy, which holds only in-frame ones; the method was immunoSEQ multiplex PCR. In the table there are 250,000 to 350,000 clones, around 90% of which are singletons. Sequencing used PBMCs or T cells enriched from blood (not recorded which). These receptors were collected from a woman in her late teens or twenties with acute COVID-19. Both conserved end residues are part of each CDR3. Fields, in order: CDR3 protein, CDR3 DNA, J gene, D gene, clone size, CDR3 length, V gene. D genes are given only for firm matches. The listing skips clone size in some rows; elsewhere it reads once, few, many or a size class.

CASSAYKGRTVF | TGTGCCAGCAGCGCATATAAGGGACGGACAGTCTTC | TRBJ1-2 | NA | once | 12 | TRBV7-3
CASSRGLDNEQFF | TGTGCCAGCAGCAGAGGACTAGACAATGAGCAGTTCTTC | TRBJ2-1 | TRBD2 | NA | 13 | TRBV3-1/TRBV3-2
CASSPGAGGHSNQPQHF | TGTGCCAGCTCACCAGGGGCAGGGGGTCATAGCAATCAGCCCCAGCATTTT | TRBJ1-5 | TRBD1 | NA | 17 | TRBV18
CASSYSRTRGEQFF | TGTGCCAGCAGTTACTCGAGGACTCGGGGGGAGCAGTTCTTC | TRBJ2-1 | NA | NA | 14 | TRBV6-5
CASSMPGGNYGYTF | TGTGCCAGCAGCATGCCGGGGGGGAACTATGGCTACACCTTC | TRBJ1-2 | NA | NA | 14 | TRBV5-6
CASSLAQAGGAFF | TGTGCCAGCAGTTTAGCCCAGGCAGGGGGAGCTTTCTTT | TRBJ1-1 | TRBD1 | NA | 13 | TRBV28
CASTPRQGTAYNEQFF | TGTGCCAGCACCCCCCGACAGGGAACGGCCTACAATGAGCAGTTCTTC | TRBJ2-1 | TRBD1 | NA | 16 | TRBV11-1
CASSLLEGEGYNEQFF | TGTGCCAGCAGTTTATTGGAGGGTGAGGGCTACAATGAGCAGTTCTTC | TRBJ2-1 | NA | NA | 16 | TRBV28
CASSMLAGGYNEQFF | TGTGCCAGTAGTATGTTAGCGGGAGGGTACAATGAGCAGTTCTTC | TRBJ2-1 | TRBD2 | once | 15 | TRBV19
CSVVSPGSGGGYTF | TGCAGCGTTGTATCTCCAGGATCCGGGGGGGGCTACACCTTC | TRBJ1-2 | NA | once | 14 | TRBV29-1
CASSLVGGAFNEQFF | TGTGCCAGCAGCTTAGTGGGGGGAGCCTTCAATGAGCAGTTCTTC | TRBJ2-1 | NA | NA | 15 | TRBV7-2
CASSLAGRDNQPQHF | TGCGCCAGCAGCTTGGCCGGGCGGGACAATCAGCCCCAGCATTTT | TRBJ1-5 | NA | NA | 15 | TRBV5-1
CASSFTSGASYEQYF | TGTGCCAGCAGTTTCACTAGCGGGGCCTCCTACGAGCAGTACTTC | TRBJ2-7 | TRBD2 | NA | 15 | TRBV2
CASSVGSSGDYEQYF | TGTGCCAGCAGCGTAGGCAGTAGCGGGGATTACGAGCAGTACTTC | TRBJ2-7 | TRBD2 | NA | 15 | TRBV9
CASSSGLAGGIGELFF | TGTGCCAGCAGTTCAGGACTAGCGGGAGGTATCGGGGAGCTGTTTTTT | TRBJ2-2 | TRBD2 | NA | 16 | TRBV28
CASSRPGYADEQYF | TGTGCCAGCAGTAGGCCGGGGTACGCAGACGAGCAGTACTTC | TRBJ2-7 | NA | once | 14 | TRBV6-5
CASTLQGEGNYGYTF | TGTGCCAGCACTCTACAGGGAGAAGGGAACTATGGCTACACCTTC | TRBJ1-2 | NA | NA | 15 | TRBV11-2
CASSELGQVTYEQYF | TGTGCCAGCAGTGAACTCGGCCAGGTAACCTACGAGCAGTACTTC | TRBJ2-7 | NA | NA | 15 | TRBV2
CASSYSLGQGSNQPQHF | TGTGCCAGCAGTTACTCGTTAGGACAGGGAAGCAATCAGCCCCAGCATTTT | TRBJ1-5 | TRBD1 | NA | 17 | TRBV6-2/TRBV6-3
CASSFGLAGVGPYNEQFF | TGTGCCAGCAGCTTCGGACTAGCGGGAGTAGGACCCTACAATGAGCAGTTCTTC | TRBJ2-1 | TRBD2 | NA | 18 | TRBV9
CASSQGTENYGYTF | TGCGCCAGCAGCCAAGGGACAGAGAACTATGGCTACACCTTC | TRBJ1-2 | NA | NA | 14 | TRBV4-1
CASTGGRQAFF | TGTGCCTCCACCGGGGGTCGGCAAGCTTTCTTT | TRBJ1-1 | NA | NA | 11 | TRBV10-3
CASSPPGLAGGNEQFF | TGTGCCAGCTCACCACCTGGACTAGCGGGAGGCAATGAGCAGTTCTTC | TRBJ2-1 | TRBD2 | few | 16 | TRBV18
CAISESRRRTYEQYF | TGTGCCATCAGTGAGTCGAGGAGGAGGACCTACGAGCAGTACTTC | TRBJ2-7 | NA | few | 15 | TRBV10-3
CASSVGTLNTGELFF | TGCGCCAGCAGCGTCGGGACTCTCAACACCGGGGAGCTGTTTTTT | TRBJ2-2 | NA | NA | 15 | TRBV5-1
CASSSDSYTGELFF | TGTGCCAGCAGCTCGGACAGTTACACCGGGGAGCTGTTTTTT | TRBJ2-2 | NA | NA | 14 | TRBV5-5
CASSPRTSTDTQYF | TGTGCCAGTAGTCCCCGGACTAGCACAGATACGCAGTATTTT | TRBJ2-3 | NA | NA | 14 | TRBV19
CASSPNPREVEENIQYF | TGTGCCAGCAGCCCTAACCCTCGGGAAGTTGAGGAAAACATTCAGTACTTC | TRBJ2-4 | NA | NA | 17 | TRBV13